This T cell receptor (beta chain) is drawn from a study of shared clonotypes between healthy human individuals. Naive CD8 populations comprised CD45RO-negative cells positively selected for CCR7, excluding terminally differentiated effector memory CD45RA+ cells. The ends lost 6 bases at V and 3 bases at J; junction bases unmatched: 17. Germline V lookup: CDR1 SQVTM, CDR2 ANQGSEA. This CDR3 comprises 16 residues. Some clones are missing from TCRdb's copy, which holds only in-frame ones; the method was immunoSEQ multiplex PCR. The data hold about 2.1 million clones, with roughly 95% observed a single time.

The J gene is TRBJ2-7, the V gene TRBV29-1, with TRBD2 identical over 7 bases. Material: naive CD8+ T cells from PBMCs. The clonotype originates from a man aged 18 to 30 in good health. Some clones in this sample may be carry-over from other donors' samples. This chain's CDR3 is CSVETGEGLPIYEQYF. The CDR3 DNA is TGCAGCGTAGAAACCGGGGAGGGACTGCCAATCTACGAGCAGTACTTC.